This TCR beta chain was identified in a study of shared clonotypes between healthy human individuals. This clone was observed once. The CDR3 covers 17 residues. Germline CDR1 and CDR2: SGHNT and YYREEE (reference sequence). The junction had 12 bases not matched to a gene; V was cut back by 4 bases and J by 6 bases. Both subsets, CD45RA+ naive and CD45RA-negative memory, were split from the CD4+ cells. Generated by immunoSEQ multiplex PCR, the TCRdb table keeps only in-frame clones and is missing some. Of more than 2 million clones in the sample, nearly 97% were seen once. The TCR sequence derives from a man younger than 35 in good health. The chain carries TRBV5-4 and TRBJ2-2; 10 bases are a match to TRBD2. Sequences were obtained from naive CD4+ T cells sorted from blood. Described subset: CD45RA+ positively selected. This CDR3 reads CASSPGGLAGVAGELFF. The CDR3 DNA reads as TGTGCCAGCAGCCCGGGGGGGCTAGCGGGAGTTGCCGGGGAGCTGTTTTTT.